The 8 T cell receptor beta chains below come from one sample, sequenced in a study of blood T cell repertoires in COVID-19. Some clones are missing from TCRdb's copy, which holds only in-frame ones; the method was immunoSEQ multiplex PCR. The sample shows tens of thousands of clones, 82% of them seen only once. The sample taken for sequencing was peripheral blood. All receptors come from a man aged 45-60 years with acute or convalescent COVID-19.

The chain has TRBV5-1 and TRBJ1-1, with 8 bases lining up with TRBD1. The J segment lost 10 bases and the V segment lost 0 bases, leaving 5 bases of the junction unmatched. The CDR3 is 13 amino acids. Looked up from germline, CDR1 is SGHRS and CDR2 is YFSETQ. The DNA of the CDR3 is TGCGCCAGCAGCTTGGCGGGCCAGGGGGCAGCTTTCTTT. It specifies CASSLAGQGAAFF.

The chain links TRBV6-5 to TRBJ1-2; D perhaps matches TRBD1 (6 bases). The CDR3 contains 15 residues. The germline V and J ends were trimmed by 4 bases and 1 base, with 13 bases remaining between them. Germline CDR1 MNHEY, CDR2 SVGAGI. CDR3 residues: CASSLRQVFNYGYTF. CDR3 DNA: TGTGCCAGCAGTTTGCGACAGGTTTTTAACTATGGCTACACCTTC.

The CDR3 loop reads CASSRDRGYEQYF. The CDR3 DNA sequence: TGTGCCAGCAGCCGGGACAGGGGTTACGAGCAGTACTTC. This chain connects TRBV6-5 to TRBJ2-7; TRBD1 aligns across 10 bases. With V trimmed by 6 bases and J by 4 bases, 3 bases remained unmatched. Per germline, CDR1 MNHEY and CDR2 SVGAGI. This CDR3 has 13 amino acids.

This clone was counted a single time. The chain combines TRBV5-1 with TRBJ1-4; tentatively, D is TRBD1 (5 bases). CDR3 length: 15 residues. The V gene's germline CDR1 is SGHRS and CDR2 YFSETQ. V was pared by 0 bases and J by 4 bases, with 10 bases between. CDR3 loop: CASSLGTSDNEKLFF. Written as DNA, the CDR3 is TGCGCCAGCAGCTTGGGGACATCGGATAATGAAAAACTGTTTTTT.

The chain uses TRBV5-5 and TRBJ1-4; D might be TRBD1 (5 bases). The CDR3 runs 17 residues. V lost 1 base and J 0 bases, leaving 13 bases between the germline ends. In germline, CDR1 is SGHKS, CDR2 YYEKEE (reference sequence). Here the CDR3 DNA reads TGTGCCAGCAGCTTGAGCTGGACACCCGCAACTAATGAAAAACTGTTTTTT. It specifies CASSLSWTPATNEKLFF.

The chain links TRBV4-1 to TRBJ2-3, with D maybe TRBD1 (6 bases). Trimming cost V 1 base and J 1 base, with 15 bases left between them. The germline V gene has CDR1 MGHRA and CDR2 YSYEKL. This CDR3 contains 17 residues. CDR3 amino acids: CASSQGRQAGGTDTQYF. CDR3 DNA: TGCGCCAGCAGCCAAGGACGACAGGCCGGAGGCACAGATACGCAGTATTTT.

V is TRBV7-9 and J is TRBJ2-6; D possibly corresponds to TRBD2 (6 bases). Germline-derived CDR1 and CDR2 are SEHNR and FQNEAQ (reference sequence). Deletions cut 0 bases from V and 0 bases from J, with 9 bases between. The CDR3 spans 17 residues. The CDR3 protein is CASSLAGLHSGANVLTF. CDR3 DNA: TGTGCCAGCAGCTTAGCGGGACTGCACTCTGGGGCCAACGTCCTGACTTTC.

In DNA, the CDR3 is TGTGCCAGCAGCCAAAGGGGGCGGACTGAAGCTTTCTTT. This codes for CASSQRGRTEAFF. V is TRBV4-2 and J is TRBJ1-1; 7 nucleotides agree with TRBD1. The V gene end was trimmed by 2 bases and the J gene end by 5 bases; junction bases not matched to a gene: 2. This CDR3 comprises 13 residues. CDR1 and CDR2 from the germline V gene are LGHNA and YNFKEQ.